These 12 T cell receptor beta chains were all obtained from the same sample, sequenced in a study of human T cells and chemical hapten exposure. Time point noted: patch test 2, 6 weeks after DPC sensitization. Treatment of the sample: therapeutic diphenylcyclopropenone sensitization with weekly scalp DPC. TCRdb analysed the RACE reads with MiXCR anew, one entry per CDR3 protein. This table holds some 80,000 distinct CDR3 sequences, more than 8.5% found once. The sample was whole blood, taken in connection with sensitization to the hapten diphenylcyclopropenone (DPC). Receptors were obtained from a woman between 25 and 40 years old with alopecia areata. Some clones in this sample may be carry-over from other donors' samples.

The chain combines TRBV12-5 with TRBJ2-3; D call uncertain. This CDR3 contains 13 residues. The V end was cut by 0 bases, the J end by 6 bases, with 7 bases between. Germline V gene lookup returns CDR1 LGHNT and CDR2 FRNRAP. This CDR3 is CASGLVYEDTQYF. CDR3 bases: TGTGCTAGTGGTTTGGTATATGAGGATACGCAGTATTTT.

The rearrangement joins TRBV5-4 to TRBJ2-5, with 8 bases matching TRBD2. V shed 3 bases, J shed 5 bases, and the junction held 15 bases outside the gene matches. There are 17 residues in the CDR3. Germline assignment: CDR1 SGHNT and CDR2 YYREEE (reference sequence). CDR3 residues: CASSSYALGTRGETQYF. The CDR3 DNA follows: TGTGCCAGCAGCTCCTATGCCCTCGGGACTAGAGGCGAGACCCAGTACTTC.

The CDR3 spells CASRRSNQPQHF. The CDR3 nucleotides read TGTGCCAGCCGTAGAAGCAATCAGCCCCAGCATTTT. The chain joins TRBV28 to TRBJ1-5; D is uncertain. Deletions cut 8 bases from V and 1 base from J, with 6 bases between. CDR1 is MDHEN, CDR2 SYDVKM, per germline. The CDR3 sequence is 12 residues long.

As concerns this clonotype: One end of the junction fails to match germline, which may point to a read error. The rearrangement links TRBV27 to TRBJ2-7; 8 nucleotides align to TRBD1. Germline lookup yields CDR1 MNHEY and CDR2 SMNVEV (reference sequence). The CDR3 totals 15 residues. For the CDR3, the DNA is TGTGTCAGCAGATGGACAGGGTTGGGTTCCTCCGAGCAGTACTTC. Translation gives CVSRWTGLGSSEQYF.

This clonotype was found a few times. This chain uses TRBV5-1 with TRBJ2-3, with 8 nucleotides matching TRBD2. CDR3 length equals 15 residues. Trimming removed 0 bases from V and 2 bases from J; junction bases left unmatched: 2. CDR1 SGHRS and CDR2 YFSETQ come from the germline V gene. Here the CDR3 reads CASSLDGRATDTQYF. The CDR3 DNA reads TGCGCCAGCAGCTTGGACGGGAGGGCCACAGATACGCAGTATTTT.

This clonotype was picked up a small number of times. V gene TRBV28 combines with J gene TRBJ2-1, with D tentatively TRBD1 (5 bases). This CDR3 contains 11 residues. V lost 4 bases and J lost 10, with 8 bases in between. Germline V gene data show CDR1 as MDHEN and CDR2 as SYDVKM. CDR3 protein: CASSWGPEQFF. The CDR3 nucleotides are TGTGCCAGCAGTTGGGGCCCCGAGCAGTTCTTC.

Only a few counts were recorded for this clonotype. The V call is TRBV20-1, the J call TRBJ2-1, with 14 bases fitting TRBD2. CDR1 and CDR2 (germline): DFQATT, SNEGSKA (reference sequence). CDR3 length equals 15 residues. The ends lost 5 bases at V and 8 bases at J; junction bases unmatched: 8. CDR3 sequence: CSAHPGTSGSYEQFF. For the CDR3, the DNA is TGCAGTGCTCACCCCGGGACTAGCGGGAGTTATGAGCAGTTCTTC.

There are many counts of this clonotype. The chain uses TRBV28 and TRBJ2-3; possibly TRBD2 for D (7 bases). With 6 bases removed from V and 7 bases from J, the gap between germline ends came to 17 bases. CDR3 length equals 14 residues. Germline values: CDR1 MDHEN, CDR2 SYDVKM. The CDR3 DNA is TGTGCCAGCAGCCTTACGGGGGGCCTAAATACGCAGTATTTT. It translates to CASSLTGGLNTQYF.

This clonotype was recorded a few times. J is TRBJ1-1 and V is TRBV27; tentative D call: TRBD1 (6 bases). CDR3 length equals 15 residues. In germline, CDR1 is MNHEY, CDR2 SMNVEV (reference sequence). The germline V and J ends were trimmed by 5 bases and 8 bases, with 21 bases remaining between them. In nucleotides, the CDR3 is TGTGCCAGCAGTGTGAGAGGCAGGGGATCTGGCGAAGCTTTCTTT. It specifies CASSVRGRGSGEAFF.

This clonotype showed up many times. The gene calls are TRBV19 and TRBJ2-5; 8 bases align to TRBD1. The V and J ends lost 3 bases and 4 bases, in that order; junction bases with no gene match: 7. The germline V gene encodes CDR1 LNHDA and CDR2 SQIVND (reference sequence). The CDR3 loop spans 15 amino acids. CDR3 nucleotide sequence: TGTGCCAGTAGTATCAGGGGGCAGAGGGTAGAGACCCAGTACTTC. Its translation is CASSIRGQRVETQYF. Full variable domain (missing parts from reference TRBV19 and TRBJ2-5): DGGITQSPKYLFRKEGQNVTLSCEQNLNHDAMYWYRQDPGQGLRLIYYSQIVNDFQKGDIAEGYSVSREKKESFPLTVTSAQKNPTAFYLCASSIRGQRVETQYFGPGTRLLVL.

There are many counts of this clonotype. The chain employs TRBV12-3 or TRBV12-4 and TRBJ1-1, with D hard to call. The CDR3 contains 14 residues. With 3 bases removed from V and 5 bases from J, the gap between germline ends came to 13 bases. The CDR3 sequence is CASSLGEESTEAFF. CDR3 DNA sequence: TGTGCCAGCAGTTTGGGAGAGGAATCAACTGAAGCTTTCTTT.

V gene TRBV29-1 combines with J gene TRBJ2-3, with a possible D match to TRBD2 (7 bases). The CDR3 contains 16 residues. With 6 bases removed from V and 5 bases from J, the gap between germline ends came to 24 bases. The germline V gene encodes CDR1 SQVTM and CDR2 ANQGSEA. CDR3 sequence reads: CSVPGWRGRAGDTQYF. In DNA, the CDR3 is TGCAGCGTCCCTGGCTGGCGGGGGCGAGCCGGAGATACGCAGTATTTT.